This TCR beta chain appears in the sequencing data of a study of blood T cell repertoires in COVID-19. Whole-study context: T cells, B-cell-depleted T cells, or PBMCs supplied cDNA or gDNA.

In the original processing: Quantification of nucleated cells was approximated via reference gene primer amplification. Sequencing used immunoSEQ multiplex PCR; TCRdb keeps in-frame clones, though not all of them. V, J and clone size are taken as reported in that table, and D and trimming were inferred from the DNA itself. The table lists roughly 120,000 clones, approximately 84% of them singletons. This clonotype was obtained from a man in his 70s with active or convalescent COVID-19. Sequencing was carried out using peripheral blood.

CDR3 nucleotides: TGTGCCAGCAGCTTCCAGGGGGCGGATCCCCAGCATTTT. As protein: CASSFQGADPQHF. The chain combines TRBV7-2 with TRBJ1-5; TRBD1 aligns across 8 bases. Germline V gives CDR1 SGHTA, CDR2 FQGNSA. The CDR3 runs to 13 residues. With V trimmed by 3 bases and J by 10 bases, 5 bases remained unmatched.